Listed below are T cell receptor beta chains from one sample, sequenced in a study of CD4 and CD8 cells across lung adenocarcinoma regions. TCRdb processed the PCR reads anew with MiXCR; each CDR3 protein has one entry. Of some 3,100 distinct CDR3 sequences listed, around three fifths are singletons. Sequencing was done on a sample of CD8+ T cells from the margin of a lung tumor. These receptors all come from a female donor with lung adenocarcinoma. The CD4 and CD8 labels of this study may be unreliable. CDR3s include the opening cysteine and the closing phenylalanine or tryptophan. D genes are given only for firm matches. Only some rows state a clone size, as once, few, many or a class for expanded clones.

NA,NA,TRBV7-2,TRBJ2-7,CASSSPATGILYEQYF,TGTGCCAGCAGCTCTCCCGCCACAGGGATCCTCTACGAGCAGTACTTC
NA,large,TRBV25-1,TRBJ2-2,CASSEPGTGELFF,TGTGCCAGCAGTGAGCCGGGGACCGGGGAGCTGTTTTTT
NA,NA,TRBV11-3,TRBJ2-1,CASSLGGSYNEQFF,TGTGCCAGCAGCTTAGGCGGCAGCTACAATGAGCAGTTCTTC
NA,NA,TRBV12-3/TRBV12-4,TRBJ2-2,CASNTNTGELFF,TGTGCCAGCAACACGAACACCGGGGAGCTGTTTTTT
NA,NA,TRBV4-1,TRBJ2-3,CASSQDVGDTQYF,TGCGCCAGCAGCCAAGATGTGGGTGATACGCAGTATTTC
TRBD1,NA,TRBV6-1,TRBJ2-1,CASRAPGQAYNEQFF,TGTGCCAGCAGGGCCCCGGGACAGGCCTACAATGAGCAGTTCTTC
NA,few,TRBV6-1,TRBJ1-2,CATLVGGNSGYTF,TGTGCCACCTTGGTCGGGGGTAATAGTGGCTACACCTTC
TRBD1,NA,TRBV12-3/TRBV12-4,TRBJ2-5,CASNIQGSRETQYF,TGTGCCAGCAATATACAGGGGTCCCGGGAGACCCAGTACTTC
TRBD1,large,TRBV6-1,TRBJ1-4,CASSARTGGNEKLFF,TGTGCCAGCAGTGCCAGGACAGGGGGGAATGAAAAACTGTTTTTT
TRBD1,NA,TRBV7-7,TRBJ2-2,CASSLLDRGLTGELFF,TGTGCTAGCAGCTTACTCGACAGGGGTTTGACCGGGGAGCTGTTTTTT
TRBD1,few,TRBV7-2,TRBJ2-7,CASSRDRDYEQYF,TGTGCCAGCAGCCGGGACAGAGACTACGAGCAGTACTTC
TRBD1,NA,TRBV6-1,TRBJ1-5,CASSPQSTGAAQPQHF,TGTGCCAGCAGTCCACAGTCGACAGGGGCGGCTCAGCCCCAGCATTTT
NA,NA,TRBV6-1,TRBJ2-5,CASSQNWGGGQETQYF,TGTGCCAGCAGCCAAAATTGGGGGGGCGGGCAAGAGACCCAGTACTTC
NA,few,TRBV6-1,TRBJ2-1,CASSETMLEQFF,TGTGCCAGCAGTGAAACAATGCTTGAGCAGTTCTTC
TRBD1,NA,TRBV11-2,TRBJ2-7,CASSPGAGTGSSEQYF,TGTGCCAGCAGCCCAGGGGCGGGGACAGGTTCATCCGAGCAGTACTTC
NA,once,TRBV6-1,TRBJ1-5,CASRPIWGRDQPQHF,TGTGCCAGCAGACCGATTTGGGGAAGGGATCAGCCCCAGCATTTT
NA,NA,TRBV6-1,TRBJ1-1,CASSEYVNTEAFF,TGTGCCAGCAGTGAATACGTGAACACTGAAGCTTTCTTT
NA,NA,TRBV6-8,TRBJ2-3,CGGRGARETNTQYF,TGTGGCGGCAGGGGAGCGCGAGAGACAAACACTCAGTATTTC
TRBD1,NA,TRBV25-1,TRBJ2-5,CASSAGTGYLETQYF,TGTGCCAGCAGTGCCGGGACAGGGTATTTGGAGACCCAGTACTTC
NA,few,TRBV6-4,TRBJ2-3,CASKKQGSDTQYF,TGTGCCAGCAAGAAACAGGGCTCAGATACGCAGTATTTT
TRBD1,NA,TRBV12-3/TRBV12-4,TRBJ1-1,CASRRDRGPEAFF,TGTGCCAGCAGGCGGGACAGGGGACCCGAAGCTTTCTTT
NA,NA,TRBV4-2,TRBJ2-3,CASSQAGADTQYF,TGTGCCAGCAGCCAAGCGGGGGCAGATACGCAGTATTTT
NA,large,TRBV6-1,TRBJ2-2,CASRDGGDETGELFF,TGTGCCAGCAGGGACGGGGGCGATGAAACCGGGGAGCTGTTTTTT
NA,large,TRBV14,TRBJ1-1,CASSHRGGPAEAFF,TGTGCCAGCAGCCACCGGGGGGGCCCGGCTGAAGCTTTCTTT
NA,NA,TRBV6-1,TRBJ1-2,CASKRAPNYGYTF,TGTGCCAGCAAAAGGGCCCCTAACTATGGCTACACCTTC
NA,NA,TRBV3-1,TRBJ2-1,CASSQDWVGSEQFF,TGTGCCAGCAGCCAAGATTGGGTGGGGAGTGAGCAGTTCTTC
NA,NA,TRBV6-5,TRBJ1-1,CASSYSTERATLF,TGTGCCAGCAGTTACTCGACAGAGAGGGCAACTTTATTT
NA,NA,TRBV7-8,TRBJ1-2,CASSVIQGIYGYTF,TGTGCCAGCAGCGTAATACAGGGAATCTATGGCTACACCTTC
NA,NA,TRBV7-8,TRBJ2-3,CASSLSGFGGTDTQYF,TGTGCCAGCAGCTTATCGGGTTTTGGAGGCACAGATACGCAGTATTTT
TRBD1,NA,TRBV6-1,TRBJ2-5,CASSPGTGVGETQYF,TGTGCCAGCAGTCCAGGGACAGGAGTAGGGGAGACCCAGTACTTC
NA,few,TRBV6-1,TRBJ2-1,CASSPDGSSYNEQFF,TGTGCCAGCAGTCCGGACGGGAGCTCCTACAATGAGCAGTTCTTT
TRBD1,NA,TRBV6-1,TRBJ2-7,CASSPGQGANEQYF,TGTGCCAGCAGTCCCGGACAGGGGGCTAACGAGCAGTACTTC